The clone carrying this T cell receptor (beta chain) appeared many times. V gave up 4 bases and J gave up 4 bases, with 8 bases separating them. CDR3 length: 12 amino acids. Germline V gene sequence: CDR1 SGHVS, CDR2 FQNEAQ. RNA transcripts were the template for amplifying TCR beta CDR3 regions. The HTBI primer set served for first-round RT-PCR of the TCR CDR3. In TCRdb, the multiplex PCR reads were re-called with MiXCR into one record per CDR3 protein. The sample yields hundreds of thousands of distinct CDR3 sequences, around 20% seen once. This record belongs to a study of T cells in Graves' hyperthyroidism and ophthalmopathy.

The chain carries TRBV7-8 and TRBJ2-7; D gene unclear. The material sequenced was blood. This sequence was found in a man aged 30-40 years with Graves' ophthalmopathy. CDR3 nucleotide sequence: TGTGCCAGCAGCTCGGTCGGGTACGAGCAGTACTTC. Its translation: CASSSVGYEQYF.